This entry features one TCR beta chain sequence. The CDR3 is 14 residues long. CDR1 and CDR2 (germline): SGHAT, FQDESV (reference sequence). Trimming took 10 bases from V and 7 from J; bases not matched to a gene: 8. The sample comes from a study of shared T cell receptors in the human thymus. The table came from immunoSEQ multiplex PCR; TCRdb's copy has only in-frame clones and leaves some out. This table has about 660,000 clones, 70% to 90% appearing once. These records were also assigned to another study, of human thymus T cells.

This chain connects TRBV11-1 to TRBJ2-1; 12 positions agree with TRBD2. Input material: thymocytes. This clonotype was obtained from a boy younger than two with a congenital heart defect. Here the CDR3 DNA reads TGTGCCACCCGTGGAACTAGCGGGAGGAATGAGCAGTTCTTC. The encoded protein is CATRGTSGRNEQFF.